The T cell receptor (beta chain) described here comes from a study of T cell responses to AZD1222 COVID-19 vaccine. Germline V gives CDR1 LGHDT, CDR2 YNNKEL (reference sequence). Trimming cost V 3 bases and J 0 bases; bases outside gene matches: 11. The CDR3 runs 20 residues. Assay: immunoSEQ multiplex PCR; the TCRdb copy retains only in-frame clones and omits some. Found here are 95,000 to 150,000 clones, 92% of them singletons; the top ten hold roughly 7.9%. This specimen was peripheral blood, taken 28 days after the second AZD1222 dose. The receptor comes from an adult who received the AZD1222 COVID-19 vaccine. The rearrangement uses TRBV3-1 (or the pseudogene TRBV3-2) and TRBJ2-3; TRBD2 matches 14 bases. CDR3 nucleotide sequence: TGTGCCAGCAGCCATCCGGGACTAGCGGGGGCCACCACTAGCACAGATACGCAGTATTTT. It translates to CASSHPGLAGATTSTDTQYF.